Shown below are 29 T cell receptor beta chains from a single sample sequenced in a study of T-cell memory formation after mild COVID-19. TCRdb re-derived calls from the 5' RACE reads in MiXCR, one entry per CDR3 protein. Here the sample spans roughly 550,000 distinct CDR3 sequences, just over 20% being singletons. Sequenced input: PBMCs or a T cell subset sorted from them (not recorded which). These receptors were taken from an adult woman who had mild COVID-19 (a few samples of this study predate the infection). Cell type and time point are not known.

The genes are TRBV7-9 and TRBJ2-5; D unresolved. CDR1 is SEHNR, CDR2 FQNEAQ, per germline (reference sequence). V dropped 5 bases and J dropped 3 bases, with 10 bases sitting between them. CDR3 length: 13 residues. This CDR3 reads CASSADGKETQYF. The CDR3 DNA reads as TGTGCCAGCAGCGCGGACGGCAAAGAGACCCAGTACTTC.

The chain joins TRBV7-2 to TRBJ2-3; TRBD2 matches 11 bases. The junction had 16 bases not matched to a gene; V was cut back by 3 bases and J by 2 bases. CDR1 and CDR2 (germline): SGHTA, FQGNSA. The CDR3 runs 20 residues. CDR3 sequence (DNA): TGTGCCAGCAGCTTTCCTGGGGCTCGACTAGCGGGGCTATCCACAGATACGCAGTATTTT. Translation gives CASSFPGARLAGLSTDTQYF.

The rearrangement links TRBV19 to TRBJ1-1; no clear D gene. Trimming removed 3 bases from V and 4 bases from J, with 12 bases in between. This CDR3 contains 14 residues. Germline V gene data show CDR1 as LNHDA and CDR2 as SQIVND (reference sequence). CDR3 in DNA: TGTGCCAGTAGTATGAGCTTTCTAGGCACTGAAGCTTTCTTT. Translation: CASSMSFLGTEAFF.

The J gene is TRBJ2-1, the V gene TRBV20-1; 9 bases match TRBD2. Losses at the gene ends were 0 bases for V and 7 bases for J; bases not matched to a gene: 10. The CDR3 length is 16 residues. Germline V gene sequence: CDR1 DFQATT, CDR2 SNEGSKA (reference sequence). CDR3 residues: CSARDRNSGSWNEQFF. CDR3 in DNA: TGCAGTGCTAGAGATCGAAATAGCGGGAGCTGGAATGAGCAGTTCTTC.

The gene calls are TRBV10-3 and TRBJ2-3; 13 positions match TRBD2. The germline gives CDR1 ENHRY, CDR2 SYGVKD. V trimming: 8 bases; J trimming: 0 bases; junction bases outside the gene matches: 8. The CDR3 runs 17 residues. CDR3 amino acids: CAIAGTSGNLSTDTQYF. CDR3 bases: TGTGCCATCGCCGGGACTAGCGGGAACTTGAGCACAGATACGCAGTATTTT.

This clonotype was picked up a small number of times. This rearrangement joins TRBV19 to TRBJ2-1; no reliable D call. Trimming took off 3 bases at V and 5 bases at J, with 11 bases between the two ends. Germline V lookup: CDR1 LNHDA, CDR2 SQIVND (reference sequence). The CDR3 loop spans 14 amino acids. CDR3: CASSIFQPNNEQFF. The DNA of the CDR3 is TGTGCCAGTAGTATCTTTCAACCAAACAATGAGCAGTTCTTC.

This clonotype has just a few counts. The chain is built from TRBV7-9 and TRBJ2-3; 14 positions match TRBD2. V was pared by 3 bases and J by 4 bases, with 3 bases of the junction left unmatched. The CDR3 extends over 16 amino acids. Germline values: CDR1 SEHNR, CDR2 FQNEAQ (reference sequence). This CDR3 is CASSLGLAGVSDTQYF. The DNA for the CDR3 is TGTGCCAGCAGCTTGGGACTAGCGGGGGTTTCAGATACGCAGTATTTT. The variable domain in full, with the rest retrieved from reference TRBV7-9 and TRBJ2-3, is DTGVSQNPRHKITKRGQNVTFRCDPISEHNRLYWYRQTLGQGPEFLTYFQNEAQLEKSRLLSDRFSAERPKGSFSTLEIQRTEQGDSAMYLCASSLGLAGVSDTQYFGPGTRLTVL.

This clonotype was observed a few times. The genes are TRBV7-2 and TRBJ1-6; 10 nucleotides line up with TRBD1. Unmatched junction bases numbered 6, after V lost 5 bases and J lost 2 bases. The CDR3 is 17 amino acids. Germline V CDR1 and CDR2: SGHTA, FQGNSA. For the CDR3, the DNA is TGTGCCAGCAGCCGCGGACAGGGGGAGACCTATAATTCACCCCTCCACTTT. This gives the protein CASSRGQGETYNSPLHF.

This chain uses TRBV5-1 with TRBJ2-3; no clear D gene. Germline lookup yields CDR1 SGHRS and CDR2 YFSETQ. Trimming took off 6 bases at V and 3 bases at J, with 11 bases between the two ends. This CDR3 is built from 13 residues. DNA for the CDR3: TGCGCCAGCAACGACCAGAGGACAGATACGCAGTATTTT. This codes for CASNDQRTDTQYF.

This clonotype was seen a handful of times. V usage is TRBV12-3 or TRBV12-4 and J usage is TRBJ1-1, with D possibly TRBD1 on 6 matching bases. V was shortened by 1 base and J by 3 bases, with 12 bases between the two germline ends. This CDR3 is 15 amino acids long. CDR3 sequence (DNA): TGTGCCAGCAGTTTAGGGTGGGGGGCCGACACTGAAGCTTTCTTT. It is translated as CASSLGWGADTEAFF.

This CDR3 is CASSPRDRGRGVYGYTF. Here the CDR3 DNA reads TGTGCCAGCAGTCCCCGGGACAGGGGCCGGGGGGTCTATGGCTACACCTTC. The chain is built from TRBV27 and TRBJ1-2, with 10 bases identical to TRBD1. CDR1 MNHEY and CDR2 SMNVEV come from the germline V gene (reference sequence). After removal of 5 bases from V and 4 bases from J, the junction contained 13 bases not matched to a gene. The CDR3 runs to 17 residues.

The chain carries TRBV6-1 and TRBJ2-7; a weak D match, TRBD2 (5 bases). Trimming removed 2 bases from V and 0 bases from J, with 14 bases in between. The CDR3 runs to 16 residues. Germline CDR1 is MNHNS and CDR2 is SASEGT. CDR3: CASSEMAAGLSYEQYF. The CDR3 region has the DNA TGTGCCAGCAGTGAAATGGCGGCAGGACTCTCCTACGAGCAGTACTTC.

This clonotype was observed a handful of times. V is TRBV5-1 and J is TRBJ1-1; 7 nucleotides align to TRBD1. There are 15 residues in the CDR3. V shed 6 bases and J 3 bases; nucleotides not matched to a gene: 11. CDR1 and CDR2 from the germline V gene are SGHRS and YFSETQ. Written as DNA, the CDR3 is TGCGCCAGCAACCCGGGGAGGGGGCTGGACACTGAAGCTTTCTTT. It yields the protein CASNPGRGLDTEAFF.

The chain is built from TRBV29-1 and TRBJ2-2, with unresolved D. Per germline, CDR1 SQVTM and CDR2 ANQGSEA. The CDR3 has 14 residues. The germline V and J ends were trimmed by 7 bases and 6 bases, with 18 bases remaining between them. CDR3 in amino acids: CSAPLGGLPGELFF. The CDR3 DNA reads as TGCAGCGCCCCCCTCGGTGGGCTTCCCGGGGAGCTGTTTTTT.

This clonotype has only a few counts. V is TRBV4-1 and J is TRBJ2-3, with 8 positions matching TRBD2. Germline V gene data show CDR1 as MGHRA and CDR2 as YSYEKL. This CDR3 comprises 16 residues. Trimming at V came to 1 base and at J to 4 bases, leaving 7 bases not matched to a gene. This CDR3 reads CASSQVGLVPADTQYF. The CDR3 coding sequence is TGCGCCAGCAGCCAAGTGGGACTAGTTCCTGCAGATACGCAGTATTTT.

This chain uses TRBV30 with TRBJ2-4; D possibly corresponds to TRBD2 (5 bases). CDR1 and CDR2 (germline): GTSNPN, SVGIG (reference sequence). Trimming took 1 base from V and 0 from J, leaving 13 bases between them. This CDR3 region has 16 residues. The CDR3 DNA is TGTGCCTGGAGTGGAGAGGGATCACTAGCCAAAAACATTCAGTACTTC. It translates to CAWSGEGSLAKNIQYF.

The rearrangement joins TRBV5-1 to TRBJ2-1, with 10 positions matching TRBD2. Per the germline V gene, CDR1 is SGHRS and CDR2 is YFSETQ. J was trimmed by 8 bases and V by 0 bases; bases with no gene match: 5. CDR3 size: 15 residues. The CDR3 loop reads CASSLVAGGRDEQFF. The CDR3 DNA is TGCGCCAGCAGCTTGGTAGCGGGAGGAAGGGATGAGCAGTTCTTC.

The J gene is TRBJ1-4, the V gene TRBV7-8; D remains ambiguous. This CDR3 spans 15 amino acids. Trimming pared 5 bases from V and 0 bases from J, leaving 10 bases between. From germline, CDR1 is SGHVS and CDR2 FQNEAQ. The CDR3 reads CASSRRTATNEKLFF. The CDR3 DNA reads TGTGCCAGCAGCCGACGCACGGCAACTAATGAAAAACTGTTTTTT.

V usage is TRBV12-3 or TRBV12-4 and J usage is TRBJ2-3, with D unclear. V was shortened by 5 bases and J by 2 bases, with 14 bases between the two germline ends. The CDR3 contains 15 residues. Written as DNA, the CDR3 is TGTGCCAGCAGTCCCGAATCTTATAACACAGATACGCAGTATTTT. Its protein is CASSPESYNTDTQYF.

The chain links TRBV24-1 to TRBJ2-5, with 7 bases lining up with TRBD2. With 4 bases clipped from V and 4 bases from J, the junction kept 11 bases outside the gene matches. The CDR3 extends over 16 amino acids. The germline V gene encodes CDR1 KGHDR and CDR2 SFDVKD. In nucleotides, the CDR3 is TGTGCCACCAGTGACCGGGGAACGGGACTAAGAGAGACCCAGTACTTC. Translated: CATSDRGTGLRETQYF.

This clonotype was counted many times. The gene calls are TRBV12-3 or TRBV12-4 and TRBJ2-5; D is unresolved. The CDR3 spans 12 residues. V lost 11 bases, J lost 1 base, and 11 bases lay in between. Here the CDR3 DNA reads TGTGCCTCTGTCGGTTTCCAAGAGACCCAGTACTTC. This gives the protein CASVGFQETQYF.

V usage is TRBV3-1 and J usage is TRBJ2-2, with 12 bases fitting TRBD2. This CDR3 is built from 16 residues. With 4 bases clipped from V and 2 bases from J, the junction kept 2 bases outside the gene matches. Looked up from germline, CDR1 is LGHDT and CDR2 is YNNKEL (reference sequence). The CDR3, as DNA: TGTGCCAGCAGCCGGACTAGCGGGGACAACACCGGGGAGCTGTTTTTT. This codes for CASSRTSGDNTGELFF.

V and J are TRBV27 and TRBJ1-5, with TRBD1 identical over 9 bases. The V gene's germline CDR1 is MNHEY and CDR2 SMNVEV (reference sequence). The CDR3 has 14 amino acids. The ends lost 5 bases at V and 5 bases at J; junction bases unmatched: 4. The CDR3 region is CASSGGTGHQPQHF. The CDR3 DNA reads as TGTGCCAGCAGTGGGGGGACAGGGCATCAGCCCCAGCATTTT.

V gene TRBV14 combines with J gene TRBJ2-3, with 7 bases identical to TRBD1. The CDR3 spans 16 residues. Trimming took 0 bases from V and 1 from J; bases not matched to a gene: 4. CDR1 and CDR2 from the germline V gene are SGHDN and FVKESK. CDR3 sequence: CASSQESGTGTDTQYF. In DNA form, the CDR3 reads TGTGCCAGCAGCCAAGAATCCGGGACAGGCACAGATACGCAGTATTTT.

J is TRBJ1-4 and V is TRBV6-2 or TRBV6-3; D gene ambiguous. Germline CDR1 is MNHEY and CDR2 is SVGEGT. Trimming pared 2 bases from V and 5 bases from J, leaving 9 bases between. CDR3 size: 14 residues. The CDR3 nucleotides read TGTGCCAGCAGTTACCCTGGCTCGAATGAAAAACTGTTTTTT. Translated: CASSYPGSNEKLFF.

This clonotype was picked up a small number of times. The rearrangement links TRBV18 to TRBJ1-5; D might be TRBD1 (5 bases). Germline lookup yields CDR1 KGHSH and CDR2 LQKENI. The germline V and J ends were trimmed by 1 base and 2 bases, with 9 bases remaining between them. The CDR3 runs 15 residues. CDR3 in amino acids: CASSPLAGGNQPQHF. The CDR3 DNA sequence: TGTGCCAGCTCACCACTGGCGGGGGGCAATCAGCCCCAGCATTTT.

This clonotype was found many times. The J gene is TRBJ2-7, the V gene TRBV29-1, with 8 bases fitting TRBD1. Germline CDR1 is SQVTM and CDR2 is ANQGSEA. V dropped 1 base and J dropped 1; count of bases not matched to a gene: 6. This CDR3 region has 15 residues. The CDR3 bases are TGCAGCGTTGAAGGCGGGACAGGATCATCCTACGAGCAGTACTTC. Translation: CSVEGGTGSSYEQYF.

V usage is TRBV7-2 and J usage is TRBJ1-1, with D possibly being TRBD1 (6 bases). CDR3 size: 13 residues. The ends were cut back, 5 bases at V and 8 bases at J, with 15 bases in the middle. CDR1 and CDR2 (germline): SGHTA, FQGNSA. Here the CDR3 DNA reads TGTGCCAGCAGCCCTGGGCAGGGGTTCGAAGCTTTCTTT. Encoded protein: CASSPGQGFEAFF.

The chain couples TRBV3-1 to TRBJ2-3; 9 nucleotides line up with TRBD2. CDR1 and CDR2 from the germline V gene are LGHDT and YNNKEL (reference sequence). With 4 bases clipped from V and 0 bases from J, the junction kept 5 bases outside the gene matches. The CDR3 spans 16 residues. For the CDR3, the DNA is TGTGCCAGCAGCCCATCGACTAGCGGAAGCACAGATACGCAGTATTTT. Translated, it gives CASSPSTSGSTDTQYF.